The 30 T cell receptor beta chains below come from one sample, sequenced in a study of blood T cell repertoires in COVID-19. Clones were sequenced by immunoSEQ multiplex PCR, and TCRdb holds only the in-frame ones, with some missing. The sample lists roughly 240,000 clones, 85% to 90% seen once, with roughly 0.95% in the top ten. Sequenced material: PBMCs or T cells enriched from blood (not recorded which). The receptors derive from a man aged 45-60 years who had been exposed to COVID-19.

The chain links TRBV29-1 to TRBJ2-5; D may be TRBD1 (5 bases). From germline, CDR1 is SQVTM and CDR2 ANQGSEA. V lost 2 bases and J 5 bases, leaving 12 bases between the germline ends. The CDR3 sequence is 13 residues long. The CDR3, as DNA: TGCAGCGTTGAAAAAGGGGCGGCGGAGACCCAGTACTTC. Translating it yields CSVEKGAAETQYF. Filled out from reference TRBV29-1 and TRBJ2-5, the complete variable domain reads SAVISQKPSRDICQRGTSLTIQCQVDSQVTMMFWYRQQPGQSLTLIATANQGSEATYESGFVIDKFPISRPNLTFSTLTVSNMSPEDSSIYLCSVEKGAAETQYFGPGTRLLVL.

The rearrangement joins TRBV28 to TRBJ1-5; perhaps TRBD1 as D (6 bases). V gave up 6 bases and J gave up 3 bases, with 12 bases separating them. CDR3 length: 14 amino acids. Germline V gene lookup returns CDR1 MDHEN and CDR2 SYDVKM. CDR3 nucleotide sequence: TGTGCCAGCAGGCAAGGGGGGGACAATCAGCCCCAGCATTTT. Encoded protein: CASRQGGDNQPQHF.

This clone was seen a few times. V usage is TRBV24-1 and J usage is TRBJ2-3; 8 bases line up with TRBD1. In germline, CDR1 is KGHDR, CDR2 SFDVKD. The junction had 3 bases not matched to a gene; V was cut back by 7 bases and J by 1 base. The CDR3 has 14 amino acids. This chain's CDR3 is CATRETGGTDTQYF. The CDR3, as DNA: TGTGCCACCAGAGAGACAGGGGGCACAGATACGCAGTATTTT.

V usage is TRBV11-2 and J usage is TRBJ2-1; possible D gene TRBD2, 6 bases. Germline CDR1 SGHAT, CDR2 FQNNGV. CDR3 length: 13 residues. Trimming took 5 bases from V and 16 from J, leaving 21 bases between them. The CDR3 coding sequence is TGTGCCAGCAGCCCCGGAGCCGGGAGAGGGCCCTTCTTC. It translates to CASSPGAGRGPFF.

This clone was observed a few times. The CDR3 reads CASSYNRDLNTEAFF. The CDR3 nucleotides read TGTGCCAGCAGTTACAATCGGGACTTGAACACTGAAGCTTTCTTT. The rearrangement links TRBV6-5 to TRBJ1-1; a possible D gene is TRBD1 (5 bases). V shed 2 bases and J shed 0 bases, with 10 bases lying between them. Germline CDR1 reads MNHEY; CDR2 reads SVGAGI. The CDR3 contains 15 residues.

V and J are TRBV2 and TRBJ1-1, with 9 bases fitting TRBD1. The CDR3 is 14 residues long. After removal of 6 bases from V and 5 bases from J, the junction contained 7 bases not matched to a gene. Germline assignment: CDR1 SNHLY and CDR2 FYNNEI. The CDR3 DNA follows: TGTGCCAGCAGAACCGGGACAGGGTTTACTGAAGCTTTCTTT. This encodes CASRTGTGFTEAFF.

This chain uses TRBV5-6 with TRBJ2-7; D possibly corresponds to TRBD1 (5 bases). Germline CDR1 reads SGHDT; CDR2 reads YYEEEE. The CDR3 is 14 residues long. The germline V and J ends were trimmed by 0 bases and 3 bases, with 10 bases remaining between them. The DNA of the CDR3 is TGTGCCAGCAGCTTGGGGACAACATTCTACGAGCAGTACTTC. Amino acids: CASSLGTTFYEQYF. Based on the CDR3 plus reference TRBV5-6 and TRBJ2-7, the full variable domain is DAGVTQSPTHLIKTRGQQVTLRCSPKSGHDTVSWYQQALGQGPQFIFQYYEEEERQRGNFPDRFSGHQFPNYSSELNVNALLLGDSALYLCASSLGTTFYEQYFGPGTRLTVT.

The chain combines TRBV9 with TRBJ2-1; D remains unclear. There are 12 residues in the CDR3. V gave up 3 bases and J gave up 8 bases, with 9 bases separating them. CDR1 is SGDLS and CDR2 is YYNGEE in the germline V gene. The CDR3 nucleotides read TGTGCCAGCAGCGGAGATCGGGATGAGCAGTTCTTC. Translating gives CASSGDRDEQFF. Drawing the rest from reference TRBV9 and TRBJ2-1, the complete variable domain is DSGVTQTPKHLITATGQRVTLRCSPRSGDLSVYWYQQSLDQGLQFLIQYYNGEERAKGNILERFSAQQFPDLHSELNLSSLELGDSALYFCASSGDRDEQFFGPGTRLTVL.

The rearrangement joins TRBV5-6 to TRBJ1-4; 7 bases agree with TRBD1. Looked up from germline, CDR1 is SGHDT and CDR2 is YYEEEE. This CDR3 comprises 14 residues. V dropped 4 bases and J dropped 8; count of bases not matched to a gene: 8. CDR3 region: CASSPTGLEEKLFF. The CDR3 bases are TGTGCCAGCAGCCCGACAGGGTTGGAGGAAAAACTGTTTTTT.

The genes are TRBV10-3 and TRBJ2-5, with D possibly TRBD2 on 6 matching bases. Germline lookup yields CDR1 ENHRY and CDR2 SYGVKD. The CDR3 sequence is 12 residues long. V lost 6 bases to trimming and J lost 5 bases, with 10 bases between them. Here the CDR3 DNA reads TGTGCCATCAGCCTCGGGGGTGAGACCCAGTACTTC. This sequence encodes CAISLGGETQYF.

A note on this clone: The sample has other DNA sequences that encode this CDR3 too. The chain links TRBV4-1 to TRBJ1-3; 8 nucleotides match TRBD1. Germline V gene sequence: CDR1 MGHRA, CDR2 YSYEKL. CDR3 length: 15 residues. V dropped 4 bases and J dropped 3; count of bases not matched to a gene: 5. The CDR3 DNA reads TGCGCCAGCAGCCGAGACAGGGGTTATGGAAACACCATATATTTT. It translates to CASSRDRGYGNTIYF.

CDR3 sequence (DNA): TGTGCCAGCAGTCGAGGTAACACCGGGGAGCTGTTTTTT. Amino acids: CASSRGNTGELFF. The rearrangement links TRBV3-1 (or the pseudogene TRBV3-2) to TRBJ2-2; no clear D. The CDR3 is made up of 13 amino acids. Between the trimmed V and J ends, which lost 6 bases and 2 bases, there was a span of 7 bases. Germline loops: CDR1 LGHDT, CDR2 YNNKEL (reference sequence).

DNA of the CDR3: TGTGCCAGTTCGACTAGCACCAATGAGCAGTTCTTC. It codes for CASSTSTNEQFF. The chain is built from TRBV7-9 and TRBJ2-1; 7 positions agree with TRBD2. The trim removed 9 bases at V and 6 bases at J, leaving 5 bases unmatched. Germline CDR1 and CDR2: SEHNR and FQNEAQ (reference sequence). The CDR3 is made up of 12 amino acids.

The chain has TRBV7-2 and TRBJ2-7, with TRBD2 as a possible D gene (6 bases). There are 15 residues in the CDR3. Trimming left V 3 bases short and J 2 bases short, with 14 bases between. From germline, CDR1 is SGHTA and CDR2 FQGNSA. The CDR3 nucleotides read TGTGCCAGCAGCTTTCGCGGTAGCGGACCCTACGAGCAGTACGTC. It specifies CASSFRGSGPYEQYV.

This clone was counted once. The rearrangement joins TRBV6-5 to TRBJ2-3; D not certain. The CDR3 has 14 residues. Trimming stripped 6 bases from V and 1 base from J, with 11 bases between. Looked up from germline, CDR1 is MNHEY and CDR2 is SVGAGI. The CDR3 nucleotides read TGTGCCAGCAGACCTCCTCGAGGCACAGATACGCAGTATTTT. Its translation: CASRPPRGTDTQYF.

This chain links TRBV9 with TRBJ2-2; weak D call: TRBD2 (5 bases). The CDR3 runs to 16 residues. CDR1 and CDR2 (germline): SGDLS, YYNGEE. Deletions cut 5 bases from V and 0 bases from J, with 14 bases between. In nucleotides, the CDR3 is TGTGCCAGCAGGCCCGACGGGAACGCGAACACCGGGGAGCTGTTTTTT. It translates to CASRPDGNANTGELFF.

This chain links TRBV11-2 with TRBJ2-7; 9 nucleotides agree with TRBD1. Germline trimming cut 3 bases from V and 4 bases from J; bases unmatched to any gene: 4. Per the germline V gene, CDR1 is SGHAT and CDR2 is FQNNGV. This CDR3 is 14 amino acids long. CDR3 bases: TGTGCCAGCAGCTTGGGACAGGGTGATTACGAGCAGTACTTC. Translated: CASSLGQGDYEQYF.

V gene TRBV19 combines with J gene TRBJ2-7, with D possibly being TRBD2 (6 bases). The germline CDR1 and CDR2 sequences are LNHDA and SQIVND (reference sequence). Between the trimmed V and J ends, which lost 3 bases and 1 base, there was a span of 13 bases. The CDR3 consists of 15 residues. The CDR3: CASSIMRDGSYEQYF. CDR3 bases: TGTGCCAGTAGTATCATGCGGGACGGATCCTACGAGCAGTACTTC.

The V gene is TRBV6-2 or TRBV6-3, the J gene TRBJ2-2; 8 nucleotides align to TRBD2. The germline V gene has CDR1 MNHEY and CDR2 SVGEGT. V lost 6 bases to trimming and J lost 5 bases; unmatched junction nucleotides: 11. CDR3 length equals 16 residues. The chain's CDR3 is CASSPGSSGLTGELFF. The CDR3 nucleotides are TGTGCCAGCAGCCCTGGATCTAGCGGGTTGACCGGGGAGCTGTTTTTT.

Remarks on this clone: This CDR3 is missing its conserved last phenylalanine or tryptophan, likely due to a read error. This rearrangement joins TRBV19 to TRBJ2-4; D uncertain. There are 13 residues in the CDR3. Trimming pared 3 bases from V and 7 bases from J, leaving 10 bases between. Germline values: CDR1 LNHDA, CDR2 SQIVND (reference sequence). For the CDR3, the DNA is TGTGCCAGTAGTATTTGGGCAGACAACATTCAGTACTCC. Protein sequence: CASSIWADNIQYS.

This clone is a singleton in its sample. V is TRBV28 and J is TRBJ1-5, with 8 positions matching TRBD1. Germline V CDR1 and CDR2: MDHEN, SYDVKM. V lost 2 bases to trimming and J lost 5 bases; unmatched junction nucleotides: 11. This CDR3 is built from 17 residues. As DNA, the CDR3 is TGTGCCAGCAGTTTAATAGGCAGGGGGCTTCGCGATCAGCCCCAGCATTTT. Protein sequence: CASSLIGRGLRDQPQHF.

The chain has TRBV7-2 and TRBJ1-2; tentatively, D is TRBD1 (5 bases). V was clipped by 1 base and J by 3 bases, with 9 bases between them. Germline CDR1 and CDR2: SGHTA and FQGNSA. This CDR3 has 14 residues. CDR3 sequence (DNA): TGTGCCAGCAGCTTAGTCGGAGGGGACTATGGCTACACCTTC. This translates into CASSLVGGDYGYTF.

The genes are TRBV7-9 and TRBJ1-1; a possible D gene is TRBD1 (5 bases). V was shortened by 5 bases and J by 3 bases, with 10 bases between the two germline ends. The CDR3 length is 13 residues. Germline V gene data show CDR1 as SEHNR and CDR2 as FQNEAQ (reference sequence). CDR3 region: CASSPRGDTEAFF. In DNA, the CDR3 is TGTGCCAGCAGCCCCCGGGGGGACACTGAAGCTTTCTTT.

CDR3: CASTLGGGLYGYTF. The CDR3 DNA reads as TGTGCCAGCACTCTTGGGGGCGGCTTATATGGCTACACCTTC. The V gene is TRBV27, the J gene TRBJ1-2; D might be TRBD1 (6 bases). Germline values: CDR1 MNHEY, CDR2 SMNVEV (reference sequence). The V gene lost 7 bases and the J gene lost 5 bases, with 17 bases spanning the gap. The CDR3 length is 14 residues.

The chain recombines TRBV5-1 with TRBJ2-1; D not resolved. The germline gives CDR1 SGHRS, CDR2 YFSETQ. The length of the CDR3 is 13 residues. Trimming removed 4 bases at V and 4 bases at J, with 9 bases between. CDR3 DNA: TGCGCCAGCAGCGATCAGGCATACAATGAGCAGTTCTTC. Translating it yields CASSDQAYNEQFF. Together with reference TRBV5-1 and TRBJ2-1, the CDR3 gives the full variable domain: KAGVTQTPRYLIKTRGQQVTLSCSPISGHRSVSWYQQTPGQGLQFLFEYFSETQRNKGNFPGRFSGRQFSNSRSEMNVSTLELGDSALYLCASSDQAYNEQFFGPGTRLTVL.

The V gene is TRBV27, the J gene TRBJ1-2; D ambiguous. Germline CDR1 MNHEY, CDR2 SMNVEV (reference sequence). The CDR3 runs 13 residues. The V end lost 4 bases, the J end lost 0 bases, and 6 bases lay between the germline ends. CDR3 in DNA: TGTGCCAGCAGTTGGGCTCCTAACTATGGCTACACCTTC. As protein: CASSWAPNYGYTF.

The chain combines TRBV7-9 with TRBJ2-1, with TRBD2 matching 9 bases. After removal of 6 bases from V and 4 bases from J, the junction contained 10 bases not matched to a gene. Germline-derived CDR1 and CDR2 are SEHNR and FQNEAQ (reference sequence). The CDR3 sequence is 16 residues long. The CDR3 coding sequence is TGTGCCAGCAGTCGGACTAGCGCTTCGACATACAATGAGCAGTTCTTC. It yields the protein CASSRTSASTYNEQFF.

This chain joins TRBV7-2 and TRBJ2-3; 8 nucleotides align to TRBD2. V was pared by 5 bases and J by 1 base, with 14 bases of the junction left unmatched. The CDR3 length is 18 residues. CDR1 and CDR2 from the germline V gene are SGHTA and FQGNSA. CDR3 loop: CASSPRRTSFSRTDTQYF. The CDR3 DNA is TGTGCCAGCAGCCCGAGGCGGACTAGCTTTTCTCGCACAGATACGCAGTATTTT.

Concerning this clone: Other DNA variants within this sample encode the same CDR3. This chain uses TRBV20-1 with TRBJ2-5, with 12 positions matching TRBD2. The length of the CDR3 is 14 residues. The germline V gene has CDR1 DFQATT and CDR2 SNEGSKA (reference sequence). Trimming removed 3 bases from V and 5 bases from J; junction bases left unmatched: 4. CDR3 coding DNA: TGCAGTGCTAGTCCTGGACTAGCGGGGGAGACCCAGTACTTC. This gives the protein CSASPGLAGETQYF.

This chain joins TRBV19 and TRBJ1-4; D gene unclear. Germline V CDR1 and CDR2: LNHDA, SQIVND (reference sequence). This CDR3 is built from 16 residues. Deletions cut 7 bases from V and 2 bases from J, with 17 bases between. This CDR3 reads CASTLRWVTTNEKLFF. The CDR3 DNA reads TGTGCCAGTACCCTGCGGTGGGTTACGACTAATGAAAAACTGTTTTTT.